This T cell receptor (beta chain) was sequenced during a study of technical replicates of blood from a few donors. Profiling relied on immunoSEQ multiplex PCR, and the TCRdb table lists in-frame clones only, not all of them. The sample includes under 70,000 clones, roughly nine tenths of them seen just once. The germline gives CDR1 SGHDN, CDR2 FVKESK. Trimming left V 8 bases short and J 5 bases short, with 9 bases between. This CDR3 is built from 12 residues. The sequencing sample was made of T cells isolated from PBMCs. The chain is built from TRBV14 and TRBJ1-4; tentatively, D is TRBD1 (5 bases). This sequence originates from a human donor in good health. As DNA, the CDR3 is TGTGCCAGCGGGCGGGGGAATGAAAAACTGTTTTTT. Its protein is CASGRGNEKLFF.